These 21 T cell receptor beta chains originate from one sample sequenced in a study of control samples from healthy donors and cancer patients (TCRdb year 2020). The receptor library was made with the immunoSEQ multiplex PCR assay. TCRdb's version of the immuneACCESS table is confined to in-frame rearrangements and falls short of the full clone set. An unresolved V gene accounts for under half of the shortfall where checked; the remainder is of unknown origin. Recorded for this sample are tens of thousands of clones; approximately 89% of them occurred a single time. The leading ten clones occupy 0.91% of the sample. Sequencing was performed on PBMCs. These receptor sequences come from a man aged 25-45 years with colorectal cancer.

In its sample, this clone was seen once. The chain couples TRBV9 to TRBJ2-2, with D maybe TRBD1 (6 bases). V shed 0 bases and J shed 7 bases, with 10 bases lying between them. The CDR3 is 14 amino acids. Germline V gene data show CDR1 as SGDLS and CDR2 as YYNGEE. CDR3 protein: CASSVGGRVGELFF. As DNA, the CDR3 is TGTGCCAGCAGCGTAGGGGGGCGGGTCGGGGAGCTGTTTTTT.

The rearrangement links TRBV9 to TRBJ1-3, with unresolved D. V was trimmed by 0 bases and J by 0 bases, leaving 13 bases between them. Germline V gives CDR1 SGDLS, CDR2 YYNGEE. The CDR3 is made up of 17 amino acids. The CDR3: CASSVAEAGHSGNTIYF. CDR3 bases: TGTGCCAGCAGCGTAGCTGAGGCGGGCCACTCTGGAAACACCATATATTTT.

This clone was seen a single time. The CDR3, as DNA: TGTGCCATCAGTGACCGGACATCGAGTTCCATGAACACTGAAGCTTTCTTT. It specifies CAISDRTSSSMNTEAFF. J is TRBJ1-1 and V is TRBV10-3; D possibly corresponds to TRBD1 (5 bases). V lost 3 bases and J 0 bases, leaving 17 bases between the germline ends. CDR3 size: 17 residues. From germline, CDR1 is ENHRY and CDR2 SYGVKD.

J is TRBJ2-6 and V is TRBV19; D gene uncertain. CDR3 size: 15 residues. Deletions cut 3 bases from V and 2 bases from J, with 8 bases between. Germline CDR1 reads LNHDA; CDR2 reads SQIVND (reference sequence). CDR3 DNA sequence: TGTGCCAGTAGTATGACGGCGACTGGGGCCAACGTCCTGACTTTC. Protein: CASSMTATGANVLTF.

The chain joins TRBV4-3 to TRBJ1-2; weak D call: TRBD1 (6 bases). V was cut by 4 bases and J by 2 bases, with 14 bases left in between. CDR1 LGHNA and CDR2 YSLEER come from the germline V gene. The CDR3 is 15 amino acids. The CDR3 DNA is TGCGCCAGCAGCCCGGACGGGGGCCTAAACTATGGCTACACCTTC. Translating it yields CASSPDGGLNYGYTF.

The rearrangement links TRBV6-5 to TRBJ1-3; 9 nucleotides match TRBD1. The V segment lost 6 bases and the J segment 15 bases; nucleotides outside the gene matches: 18. Germline V gene sequence: CDR1 MNHEY, CDR2 SVGAGI. The CDR3 length is 15 residues. Here the CDR3 reads CASRATGTGWGSEYF. The CDR3 nucleotides read TGTGCCAGCAGGGCCACCGGGACAGGGTGGGGAAGTGAATATTTT.

This chain joins TRBV19 and TRBJ2-3; 7 bases match TRBD2. The V gene's germline CDR1 is LNHDA and CDR2 SQIVND (reference sequence). The CDR3 totals 16 residues. With 3 bases clipped from V and 4 bases from J, the junction kept 10 bases outside the gene matches. Here the CDR3 DNA reads TGTGCCAGTAGTATCGGGGGGACTCTAAAGGCAGATACGCAGTATTTT. Amino acid sequence: CASSIGGTLKADTQYF.

The J gene is TRBJ1-4, the V gene TRBV18, with D possibly being TRBD1 (5 bases). The CDR3 is made up of 15 amino acids. The germline gives CDR1 KGHSH, CDR2 LQKENI. V was trimmed by 4 bases and J by 5 bases, leaving 14 bases between them. CDR3 sequence (DNA): TGTGCCAGCTCACTCACGGCAGGGTTAAATGAAAAACTGTTTTTT. Translating gives CASSLTAGLNEKLFF.

This chain links TRBV19 with TRBJ1-5, with D possibly matching TRBD1 (6 bases). V was cut by 3 bases and J by 5 bases, with 11 bases left in between. Germline assignment: CDR1 LNHDA and CDR2 SQIVND (reference sequence). This CDR3 is built from 14 residues. The CDR3 nucleotides read TGTGCCAGTAGTATCAGGGGATTCCATCAGCCCCAGCATTTT. Translation: CASSIRGFHQPQHF. Supplemented by reference TRBV19 and TRBJ1-5, the full variable domain reads DGGITQSPKYLFRKEGQNVTLSCEQNLNHDAMYWYRQDPGQGLRLIYYSQIVNDFQKGDIAEGYSVSREKKESFPLTVTSAQKNPTAFYLCASSIRGFHQPQHFGDGTRLSIL.

This clone has more than one count but fewer than ten. V gene TRBV19 combines with J gene TRBJ2-7; D may be TRBD2 (6 bases). Trimming took 4 bases from V and 0 from J, leaving 10 bases between them. The CDR3 covers 14 residues. Germline lookup yields CDR1 LNHDA and CDR2 SQIVND (reference sequence). The CDR3 sequence is CASSKGGASYEQYF. CDR3 DNA sequence: TGTGCCAGTAGTAAAGGAGGGGCCTCCTACGAGCAGTACTTC.

The V gene is TRBV4-2, the J gene TRBJ2-2; D is possibly TRBD1 (5 bases). V was trimmed by 3 bases and J by 2 bases, leaving 10 bases between them. The germline V gene encodes CDR1 LGHNA and CDR2 YNFKEQ. The CDR3 is 15 residues long. DNA for the CDR3: TGTGCCAGCAGCCAGGAACAGGATAACACCGGGGAGCTGTTTTTT. Protein product: CASSQEQDNTGELFF.

The CDR3 region is CAWGQAYEQYF. CDR3 bases: TGTGCCTGGGGACAGGCCTACGAGCAGTACTTC. The chain links TRBV30 to TRBJ2-7; 7 bases map to TRBD1. The junction had 0 bases not matched to a gene; V was cut back by 5 bases and J by 2 bases. This CDR3 has 11 residues. Germline loops: CDR1 GTSNPN, CDR2 SVGIG (reference sequence).

V is TRBV28 and J is TRBJ1-2; 9 bases fit TRBD1. This CDR3 spans 15 amino acids. Germline V gives CDR1 MDHEN, CDR2 SYDVKM. Trimming took 7 bases from V and 2 from J; bases not matched to a gene: 8. As DNA, the CDR3 is TGTGCCAGCACCCCCGACAGGGGGTGGAACTATGGCTACACCTTC. Its protein is CASTPDRGWNYGYTF.

This chain links TRBV12-1 with TRBJ1-4. TRBV12-1 is a listed pseudogene. CDR3 size: 15 residues. The CDR3: CASRFRGEKFEKLFF. The CDR3 nucleotides are TGTGCCAGCAGATTTAGGGGGGAGAAATTTGAAAAACTGTTTTTT.

The V and J genes are TRBV15 and TRBJ2-3; 8 bases fit TRBD2. Germline assignment: CDR1 LNHNV and CDR2 YYDKDF (reference sequence). The CDR3 has 16 amino acids. V shed 1 base and J 3 bases; nucleotides not matched to a gene: 6. The CDR3, as DNA: TGTGCCACCAGCAGAGGAGATGCGGGGGGAACAGATACGCAGTATTTT. This encodes CATSRGDAGGTDTQYF.

The V gene is TRBV27, the J gene TRBJ2-1, with 9 bases matching TRBD2. V lost 1 base to trimming and J lost 8 bases; unmatched junction nucleotides: 9. The CDR3 runs to 16 residues. Germline V gives CDR1 MNHEY, CDR2 SMNVEV (reference sequence). The chain's CDR3 is CASSLWIAGAGDEQFF. The CDR3 coding sequence is TGTGCCAGCAGTTTATGGATAGCGGGGGCCGGGGATGAGCAGTTCTTC.

The CDR3 nucleotides are TGTGCCAGCAGCTCGGGGGACAGGTCCTACGAGCAGTACTTC. Translated, it gives CASSSGDRSYEQYF. The chain carries TRBV5-4 and TRBJ2-7, with TRBD1 matching over 8 bases. Trimming cost V 3 bases and J 1 base; bases outside gene matches: 3. This CDR3 is built from 14 residues. Per the germline V gene, CDR1 is SGHNT and CDR2 is YYREEE (reference sequence).

This clone was observed a single time. The rearrangement links TRBV5-1 to TRBJ2-3; D may be TRBD2 (7 bases). V was shortened by 4 bases and J by 3 bases, with 18 bases between the two germline ends. CDR3 length: 16 residues. Germline V gene sequence: CDR1 SGHRS, CDR2 YFSETQ. CDR3 nucleotide sequence: TGCGCCAGCAGCGGACGGGGGCGGGGGCCGACAGATACGCAGTATTTT. Translation gives CASSGRGRGPTDTQYF.

The sample holds one count of this clone. The chain combines TRBV6-2 or TRBV6-3 with TRBJ2-1, with 7 bases identical to TRBD1. After removal of 5 bases from V and 8 bases from J, the junction contained 12 bases not matched to a gene. The germline gives CDR1 MNHEY, CDR2 SVGEGT. CDR3 length equals 15 residues. In DNA, the CDR3 is TGTGCCAGCAGTAAAACGCGACAGGGATATCATGAGCAGTTCTTC. This translates into CASSKTRQGYHEQFF.

The chain links TRBV7-2 to TRBJ2-1; possibly TRBD1 or TRBD2 for D (5 bases each). This CDR3 has 15 residues. Germline V lookup: CDR1 SGHTA, CDR2 FQGNSA. Trimming stripped 5 bases from V and 3 bases from J, with 14 bases between. The CDR3 nucleotides are TGTGCCAGCAGCCCATCCGGGACGGGCTACAATGAGCAGTTCTTC. Protein product: CASSPSGTGYNEQFF.

The genes are TRBV6-5 and TRBJ1-5, with TRBD1 matching 7 bases. The germline V gene encodes CDR1 MNHEY and CDR2 SVGAGI. V was clipped by 6 bases and J by 1 base; unmatched bases: 3. CDR3 length: 14 residues. This chain's CDR3 is CASRTGQSNQPQHF. CDR3 DNA: TGTGCCAGCAGGACGGGACAGAGCAATCAGCCCCAGCATTTT.